Below are 10 T cell receptor beta chains sequenced from a single sample in a study of cytomegalovirus exposure and HLA in healthy donors. Vbeta (60) and Jbeta (13) primers were used in the PCR. Repertoires were generated with immunoSEQ multiplex PCR, while TCRdb's copy carries only in-frame clones and drops some. The table includes under 200,000 clones, roughly 77% detected once. The material sequenced was PBMCs. These receptors all stem from a male donor in good health and CMV-seropositive.

V is TRBV29-1 and J is TRBJ1-2, with D possibly TRBD1 on 6 matching bases. Germline V gene sequence: CDR1 SQVTM, CDR2 ANQGSEA. CDR3 size: 12 residues. The V end lost 6 bases, the J end lost 5 bases, and 13 bases lay between the germline ends. The CDR3 DNA reads TGCAGCGTCGAGGGGGGGGCGTATGGCTACACCTTC. This sequence encodes CSVEGGAYGYTF.

This chain joins TRBV9 and TRBJ2-7, with TRBD2 identical over 8 bases. The CDR3 sequence is 14 residues long. CDR1 SGDLS and CDR2 YYNGEE come from the germline V gene. V was clipped by 2 bases and J by 2 bases; unmatched bases: 3. CDR3 sequence: CASSVSGNTYEQYF. The CDR3 bases are TGTGCCAGCAGCGTTAGCGGGAACACCTACGAGCAGTACTTC.

The chain joins TRBV29-1 to TRBJ1-4; the D is unclear. Germline V CDR1 and CDR2: SQVTM, ANQGSEA. V gave up 6 bases and J gave up 0 bases, with 11 bases separating them. The CDR3 loop spans 14 amino acids. The CDR3 here is CSVTGAATNEKLFF. CDR3 coding DNA: TGCAGCGTGACGGGAGCGGCAACTAATGAAAAACTGTTTTTT. The whole variable domain, remainder taken from reference TRBV29-1 and TRBJ1-4, is SAVISQKPSRDICQRGTSLTIQCQVDSQVTMMFWYRQQPGQSLTLIATANQGSEATYESGFVIDKFPISRPNLTFSTLTVSNMSPEDSSIYLCSVTGAATNEKLFFGSGTQLSVL.

The rearrangement uses TRBV5-1 and TRBJ1-2; D unclear. Germline V gene sequence: CDR1 SGHRS, CDR2 YFSETQ. The CDR3 covers 14 residues. With 4 bases removed from V and 6 bases from J, the gap between germline ends came to 16 bases. The DNA for the CDR3 is TGCGCCAGCAGCCTGCGGGGTGGTGACCATGGCTACACCTTC. Its protein is CASSLRGGDHGYTF.

The rearrangement uses TRBV7-2 and TRBJ2-7; 15 nucleotides line up with TRBD2. The V gene's germline CDR1 is SGHTA and CDR2 FQGNSA. V trimming: 4 bases; J trimming: 5 bases; junction bases outside the gene matches: 9. The CDR3 is 17 residues long. The CDR3 reads CASSSRMGLAGGHEQYF. Here the CDR3 DNA reads TGTGCCAGCAGCTCTAGAATGGGACTAGCGGGGGGCCACGAGCAGTACTTC.

This clone was recorded a few times. V gene TRBV6-6 combines with J gene TRBJ1-5, with D perhaps matching TRBD1 (6 bases). Germline V CDR1 and CDR2: MNHNY, SVGAGI (reference sequence). CDR3 length: 15 residues. V lost 10 bases, J lost 1 base, and 17 bases lay in between. CDR3 protein: CATAGTGKSNQPQHF. The DNA for the CDR3 is TGTGCCACCGCTGGCACAGGGAAAAGCAATCAGCCCCAGCATTTT.

This clone was observed a handful of times. The rearrangement uses TRBV6-6 and TRBJ2-3; D unresolved. Trimming left V 5 bases short and J 1 base short, with 10 bases between. This CDR3 has 14 residues. CDR1 is MNHNY, CDR2 SVGAGI, per germline (reference sequence). The CDR3 nucleotides are TGTGCCAGCAGTGCAAGCCGAGGCACAGATACGCAGTATTTT. This gives the protein CASSASRGTDTQYF.

The V and J genes are TRBV11-1 and TRBJ2-1; 9 positions match TRBD1. The length of the CDR3 is 15 residues. The V segment lost 2 bases and the J segment 4 bases; nucleotides outside the gene matches: 3. Germline assignment: CDR1 SGHAT and CDR2 FQDESV (reference sequence). CDR3 coding DNA: TGTGCCAGCAGCTTAATGACAGGGGGGTACAATGAGCAGTTCTTC. Its translation: CASSLMTGGYNEQFF.

The rearrangement joins TRBV5-1 to TRBJ1-1; 7 nucleotides agree with TRBD1. Trimming cost V 2 bases and J 5 bases; bases outside gene matches: 3. The CDR3 length is 13 residues. Germline lookup yields CDR1 SGHRS and CDR2 YFSETQ. The CDR3 is CASSFTGETEAFF. In DNA, the CDR3 is TGCGCCAGCAGCTTCACAGGGGAGACTGAAGCTTTCTTT.

The chain links TRBV15 to TRBJ1-1; TRBD1 agrees at 12 bases. V gave up 3 bases and J gave up 4 bases; unmatched junction bases: 0. Germline V gene lookup returns CDR1 LNHNV and CDR2 YYDKDF (reference sequence). This CDR3 has 14 residues. This CDR3 is CATSRGQGATEAFF. CDR3 DNA: TGTGCCACCAGCAGGGGACAGGGGGCCACTGAAGCTTTCTTT.